The 18 T cell receptor beta chains below come from one sample, sequenced in a study of human T cells and chemical hapten exposure. Sample time point: healthy volunteer bleed at 6 weeks. Total RNA was isolated from whole blood that had not been fractionated. A single record per CDR3 protein comes from TCRdb applying MiXCR to the RACE reads. The data contain fewer than 40,000 distinct CDR3 sequences, roughly 5.4% of them seen just once; the ten biggest clones take up roughly 13%. The specimen was whole blood. These receptors all come from a human donor in good health. Some clones in this sample may be carry-over from other donors' samples.

In this sample, this clonotype turned up many times. The chain uses TRBV28 and TRBJ2-7, with 11 bases lining up with TRBD2. V was pared by 2 bases and J by 5 bases, with 14 bases of the junction left unmatched. The germline V gene has CDR1 MDHEN and CDR2 SYDVKM. The CDR3 extends over 18 amino acids. DNA for the CDR3: TGTGCCAGCAGTTTACGCCGCGATAGCGGGAGGGCCGGGGACGAGCAGTACTTC. It specifies CASSLRRDSGRAGDEQYF.

Note on this clonotype: This may be a read error: a much more frequent sequence differs by one nucleotide. The CDR3 region is CSIDRAIRETQYF. The CDR3 coding sequence is TGCAGCATTGACCGGGCCATTCGGGAGACCCAGTACTTC. The chain is built from TRBV29-1 and TRBJ2-5; D is ambiguous. This CDR3 has 13 residues. The germline CDR1 and CDR2 sequences are SQVTM and ANQGSEA.

This sequence joins TRBV7-9 and TRBJ1-2; perhaps TRBD1 as D (5 bases). Germline lookup yields CDR1 SEHNR and CDR2 FQNEAQ (reference sequence). The CDR3 is 14 residues long. V lost 5 bases, J lost 4 bases, and 14 bases lay in between. The CDR3 DNA is TGTGCCAGCAGCCCCACGGACGACAGCTATGGCTACACCTTC. It encodes CASSPTDDSYGYTF.

In regard to this clonotype: Mismatch with germline at one junction end may stem from a read error. This chain links TRBV28 with TRBJ2-1, with D maybe TRBD2 (6 bases). The DNA end is more similar to TRBJ2-7, so the J call may be wrong. Germline V gene data show CDR1 as MDHEN and CDR2 as SYDVKM. The CDR3 consists of 16 residues. DNA for the CDR3: TGTGCGAGCAGTGGGCGGGACCATAGCTCCTACAATGAGCAGTACTTC. Translated, it gives CASSGRDHSSYNEQYF.

CDR3 in amino acids: CASSYSGHTETQYF. The CDR3 DNA reads TGTGCCAGCAGTTACTCCGGGCACACAGAGACCCAGTACTTC. The chain has TRBV6-2 or TRBV6-3 and TRBJ2-5; unclear D gene. CDR1 is MNHEY, CDR2 SVGEGT, per germline. Trimming pared 0 bases from V and 4 bases from J, leaving 9 bases between. The CDR3 runs to 14 residues.

This chain uses TRBV5-5 with TRBJ2-7; 7 positions agree with TRBD1. The V gene's germline CDR1 is SGHKS and CDR2 YYEKEE (reference sequence). This CDR3 region has 14 residues. V gave up 5 bases and J gave up 4 bases; unmatched junction bases: 9. CDR3 sequence: CASRLDIQGYEQYF. The CDR3, as DNA: TGTGCCAGCAGACTGGACATACAGGGGTACGAGCAGTACTTC.

This clonotype was picked up many times. V gene TRBV20-1 combines with J gene TRBJ1-6; no clear D gene. V was clipped by 3 bases and J by 4 bases, with 10 bases between them. The germline V gene has CDR1 DFQATT and CDR2 SNEGSKA (reference sequence). The CDR3 runs to 14 residues. Written as DNA, the CDR3 is TGCAGTGCTAGTCGGCAGGTTTATAATTCACCCCTCCACTTT. Translating gives CSASRQVYNSPLHF.

This clonotype was counted ten times or more. The V call is TRBV7-2, the J call TRBJ1-4, with 7 bases matching TRBD1. The germline CDR1 and CDR2 sequences are SGHTA and FQGNSA. V lost 2 bases to trimming and J lost 3 bases; unmatched junction nucleotides: 0. The CDR3 is made up of 14 amino acids. The CDR3 DNA is TGTGCCAGCAGCTTAACAGGGGCTAATGAAAAACTGTTTTTT. This translates into CASSLTGANEKLFF.

This clonotype appeared many times. The J gene is TRBJ2-3, the V gene TRBV6-6, with a weak D call TRBD2 (6 bases). Germline V gene lookup returns CDR1 MNHNY and CDR2 SVGAGI (reference sequence). V dropped 2 bases and J dropped 5 bases, with 14 bases sitting between them. The CDR3 runs 15 residues. The DNA of the CDR3 is TGTGCCAGCAGTTACATGGGGGGAGAAGGAGATACGCAGTATTTT. The encoded protein is CASSYMGGEGDTQYF.

This clonotype was seen only a few times. The J gene is TRBJ2-3, the V gene TRBV3-1, with D possibly matching TRBD2 (5 bases). The CDR3 consists of 17 residues. CDR1 and CDR2 from the germline V gene are LGHDT and YNNKEL (reference sequence). The V gene lost 1 base and the J gene lost 0 bases, with 14 bases spanning the gap. The CDR3, as DNA: TGTGCCAGCAGCCAAGGAGGGATTATACATAGCACAGATACGCAGTATTTT. It translates to CASSQGGIIHSTDTQYF.

This clonotype was found many times. The rearrangement links TRBV28 to TRBJ1-2; 8 nucleotides line up with TRBD1. The CDR3 runs to 16 residues. Germline V gene sequence: CDR1 MDHEN, CDR2 SYDVKM. V trimming: 6 bases; J trimming: 8 bases; junction bases outside the gene matches: 17. CDR3 residues: CASSTPTGDYLRGYTF. The CDR3 DNA is TGTGCCAGCAGCACCCCGACAGGGGATTATCTTAGGGGCTACACCTTC.

DNA for the CDR3: TGTGCCAGCAGTTACTCAGGGACCGGGGAGCTGTTTTTT. This encodes CASSYSGTGELFF. The genes are TRBV6-2 or TRBV6-3 and TRBJ2-2; D uncertain. Germline lookup yields CDR1 MNHEY and CDR2 SVGEGT. This CDR3 spans 13 amino acids. The germline V and J ends were trimmed by 0 bases and 5 bases, with 4 bases remaining between them.

CDR3 coding DNA: TGTGCCAGCAGCTTGGTTGGGAGAGGGACAGATACGCAGTATTTT. This codes for CASSLVGRGTDTQYF. The rearrangement links TRBV5-4 to TRBJ2-3, with D perhaps TRBD2 (5 bases). V lost 0 bases and J 3 bases, leaving 11 bases between the germline ends. Germline-derived CDR1 and CDR2 are SGHNT and YYREEE (reference sequence). The CDR3 consists of 15 residues. Combining the CDR3 with reference TRBV5-4 and TRBJ2-3 gives the whole variable domain ETGVTQSPTHLIKTRGQQVTLRCSSQSGHNTVSWYQQALGQGPQFIFQYYREEENGRGNFPPRFSGLQFPNYSSELNVNALELDDSALYLCASSLVGRGTDTQYFGPGTRLTVL.

Ten or more counts support this clonotype. V and J are TRBV28 and TRBJ2-3, with 9 bases lining up with TRBD2. V was clipped by 5 bases and J by 0 bases; unmatched bases: 0. The V gene's germline CDR1 is MDHEN and CDR2 SYDVKM. The CDR3 has 14 residues. The CDR3 bases are TGTGCCAGCAGTCTAGCGGGAAGCACAGATACGCAGTATTTT. Protein product: CASSLAGSTDTQYF.

This clonotype was counted ten times or more. V is TRBV9 and J is TRBJ2-6; the D gene is possibly TRBD2 (5 bases). The V gene's germline CDR1 is SGDLS and CDR2 YYNGEE. V was pared by 0 bases and J by 0 bases, with 19 bases between. The CDR3 contains 20 residues. This CDR3 is CASSVASLTRIPSGANVLTF. The CDR3 DNA reads TGTGCCAGCAGCGTAGCTTCCCTAACTAGAATCCCCTCTGGGGCCAACGTCCTGACTTTC.

This clonotype was seen repeatedly, ten times or more. V is TRBV10-3 and J is TRBJ2-3, with 7 nucleotides matching TRBD1. V lost 4 bases, J lost 3 bases, and 4 bases stayed unmatched. The CDR3 runs to 14 residues. Germline assignment: CDR1 ENHRY and CDR2 SYGVKD. The CDR3 region is CAISGETGTDTQYF. Written as DNA, the CDR3 is TGTGCCATCAGTGGGGAGACAGGGACAGATACGCAGTATTTT.

This chain uses TRBV20-1 with TRBJ2-5, with D perhaps TRBD1 (5 bases). Looked up from germline, CDR1 is DFQATT and CDR2 is SNEGSKA (reference sequence). The CDR3 loop spans 13 amino acids. The V end lost 0 bases, the J end lost 2 bases, and 7 bases lay between the germline ends. The CDR3 nucleotides are TGCAGTGCTAGAGACTGGACACAAGAGACCCAGTACTTC. This translates into CSARDWTQETQYF.

As concerns this clonotype: A much larger clone lies a single base off, so this may be a read error. The chain joins TRBV7-2 to TRBJ2-3; D is possibly TRBD1 (6 bases). Germline CDR1 SGHTA, CDR2 FQGNSA. The CDR3 is 13 amino acids. The CDR3 protein is CASSGGLTDTKYF. In nucleotides, the CDR3 is TGTGCCAGCAGCGGGGGCCTCACAGATACGAAGTATTTT.